This TCR beta chain was observed in a study of blood T cell repertoires in COVID-19. At the level of the study: Acute-phase and convalescent COVID-19 samples originated in the United States, Italy and Spain.

In the study's own analysis: Amplification with reference gene primers provided the estimates of nucleated cell counts. Assay used: immunoSEQ multiplex PCR; TCRdb lists only in-frame clones, some missing. D and trimming were read from the DNA, whereas the V and J calls and clone size are those reported in that table. The sample lists fewer than 450,000 clones; 88% were seen once. The CDR3 contains 17 residues. V was clipped by 2 bases and J by 4 bases; unmatched bases: 9. Germline values: CDR1 MNHEY, CDR2 SVGEGT. During active infection, Seattle patients enrolled and were then monitored through disease.

The V call is TRBV6-2 or TRBV6-3, the J call TRBJ2-3, with 10 positions matching TRBD1. This clonotype was obtained from a woman aged 70-85 years with COVID-19, enrolled during active disease. The sequencing input was peripheral blood. The CDR3: CASSYPRSGQGSDTQYF. The DNA of the CDR3 is TGTGCCAGCAGTTACCCTCGTTCGGGACAGGGGTCAGATACGCAGTATTTT.